This T cell receptor beta chain was found in a study of cytomegalovirus exposure and HLA in healthy donors. Vbeta (60) and Jbeta (13) primers were used in the PCR. TCRdb keeps only in-frame clones here, not all; method: immunoSEQ multiplex PCR. Its clone listing holds roughly 100,000 clones. V was clipped by 6 bases and J by 0 bases; unmatched bases: 10. This CDR3 contains 16 residues. CDR1 MNHNY and CDR2 SVGAGI come from the germline V gene (reference sequence). A note on this clone: The antigen is unknown.

Findings of the study overall: Reportedly, HLA-A and HLA-B alleles of most subjects were accurately predicted from TCR beta. In a later analysis, TCR beta V- and J-gene trimming showed a link to a missense DCLRE1C variant.

This rearrangement joins TRBV6-6 to TRBJ2-7; 8 bases match TRBD2. The sequence came from a woman aged 25 to 39 in good health and CMV-seronegative. The sample taken for sequencing was PBMCs. The CDR3 sequence is CASSSRSGGVSYEQYF. In nucleotides, the CDR3 is TGTGCCAGCAGCTCTAGATCGGGGGGGGTCTCCTACGAGCAGTACTTC.